Here is one T cell receptor beta chain with its context. Its target is not known. Lesional scalp punch biopsies and peripheral blood were collected from alopecia areata patients. Starting from PBMCs, sorting isolated CD4+ and CD8+ T cells. cDNA reverse transcribed from extracted RNA served as the sequencing template. The table came from immunoSEQ multiplex PCR; TCRdb's copy has only in-frame clones and leaves some out. The sample records under 250,000 clones, 50% to 65% being singletons. This record belongs to a study of CD8+ T cells in alopecia areata. Study as a whole: Twice daily, treated patients received 5 to 10 mg of oral tofacitinib.

The study, taken as a whole, reports: Especially in alopecia totalis/universalis, lesional scalp showed greater clonality than normal scalp did.

The sample here was CD4+ T cells sorted from blood, taken at week 0. This TCR was sampled from a human donor with alopecia areata.

The DNA of the CDR3 is TGTGCCAGCAGCCCCCGGACTGGGGCCAACGTCCTGACTTTC. Its translation is CASSPRTGANVLTF. This chain uses TRBV9 with TRBJ2-6, with D unresolved. Germline-derived CDR1 and CDR2 are SGDLS and YYNGEE. Trimming removed 4 bases at V and 2 bases at J, with 7 bases between. This CDR3 has 14 amino acids.